These T cell receptor beta chains were read from a single sample in a study of T cells after yellow fever vaccination. MiXCR was run by TCRdb on the 5' RACE reads, yielding one entry per CDR3 protein. The sample has about 320,000 distinct CDR3 sequences; approximately 4.5% are singletons. This specimen consisted of PBMCs, obtained 15 days after the yellow fever booster vaccination. The receptors shown here come from a young man who received the YFV17D yellow fever vaccine. The CDR3 runs from the conserved cysteine through the conserved F or W. The D gene is left open where the match is weak. Some rows mark clone size as missing; the rest say once, few, many or name a class of expanded clone.

V	J	D	size	CDR3	DNA
TRBV7-2	TRBJ2-3	TRBD2	.	CASSPGLAPSTDTQYF	TGTGCCAGCAGCCCGGGACTAGCGCCTAGCACAGATACGCAGTATTTT
TRBV12-3/TRBV12-4	TRBJ2-3	.	many	CASRGGADTQYF	TGTGCCAGCAGGGGGGGCGCAGATACGCAGTATTTT
TRBV7-9	TRBJ1-3	.	.	CASSPWTASGNTIYF	TGTGCCAGCAGCCCCTGGACGGCCTCTGGAAACACCATATATTTT
TRBV4-1	TRBJ2-3	.	.	CASSLQDSTDTQYF	TGCGCCAGCAGCCTACAGGACAGCACAGATACGCAGTATTTT
TRBV12-3/TRBV12-4	TRBJ1-2	TRBD1	.	CASRGQGQVYGYTF	TGTGCCAGCAGGGGACAGGGGCAGGTATATGGCTACACCTTC
TRBV5-8	TRBJ2-3	.	few	CASSAGLRHTDTQYF	TGTGCCAGCAGCGCCGGCCTGCGACACACAGATACGCAGTATTTT
TRBV4-3	TRBJ1-2	TRBD1	many	CASSQGLGGRGGYGYTF	TGCGCCAGCAGCCAAGGACTAGGGGGCAGGGGAGGCTATGGCTACACCTTC
TRBV6-5	TRBJ1-5	.	many	CASSYGRGLNQPQHF	TGTGCCAGCAGTTATGGACGGGGTTTGAATCAGCCCCAGCATTTT
TRBV7-2	TRBJ1-5	.	.	CASSPDGQVNQPQHF	TGTGCCAGCAGCCCAGATGGCCAGGTTAATCAGCCCCAGCATTTT
TRBV12-3/TRBV12-4	TRBJ1-1	.	.	CASKGGWGTEAFF	TGTGCCAGCAAAGGAGGTTGGGGCACTGAAGCTTTCTTT
TRBV6-5	TRBJ2-5	.	few	CASSYLVVGTQYF	TGTGCCAGCAGTTATTTGGTGGTCGGGACCCAGTACTTC
TRBV9	TRBJ2-5	.	many	CASSPRGNQETQYF	TGTGCCAGCAGCCCTCGGGGAAACCAAGAGACCCAGTACTTC
TRBV7-2	TRBJ2-3	.	few	CASSTRAGATADTQYF	TGTGCCAGCAGCACTAGGGCGGGGGCGACGGCAGATACGCAGTATTTT
TRBV27	TRBJ2-5	.	.	CASSAQGLETQYF	TGTGCCAGCAGTGCCCAGGGATTGGAGACCCAGTACTTC
TRBV30	TRBJ2-7	.	.	CASNLGGYEQYF	TGTGCCTCCAATCTGGGGGGCTACGAGCAGTACTTC
TRBV20-1	TRBJ2-5	.	.	CSAQPQQETQYF	TGCAGTGCTCAGCCCCAACAAGAGACCCAGTACTTC
TRBV5-1	TRBJ2-1	.	many	CASSPETEVFNEQFF	TGCGCCAGCAGCCCGGAGACAGAAGTATTCAATGAGCAGTTCTTC
TRBV7-2	TRBJ2-5	TRBD2	many	CASSFDGASGGGTQYF	TGTGCCAGCAGCTTCGACGGTGCTAGCGGGGGAGGGACCCAGTACTTC
TRBV5-1	TRBJ1-2	TRBD1	.	CASSSLKQGQEGYTF	TGCGCCAGCAGCTCACTGAAACAAGGACAGGAAGGCTACACCTTC
TRBV5-6	TRBJ2-2	TRBD2	.	CASSLRGGHGELFF	TGTGCCAGCAGCCTTCGGGGGGGCCACGGGGAGCTGTTTTTT
TRBV12-3/TRBV12-4	TRBJ1-2	.	.	CASSPVVRGYTF	TGTGCCAGCAGTCCAGTAGTTCGGGGCTACACCTTC
TRBV2	TRBJ1-3	.	few	CASRPQGPGNTIYF	TGTGCCAGCAGACCACAGGGACCTGGAAACACCATATATTTT